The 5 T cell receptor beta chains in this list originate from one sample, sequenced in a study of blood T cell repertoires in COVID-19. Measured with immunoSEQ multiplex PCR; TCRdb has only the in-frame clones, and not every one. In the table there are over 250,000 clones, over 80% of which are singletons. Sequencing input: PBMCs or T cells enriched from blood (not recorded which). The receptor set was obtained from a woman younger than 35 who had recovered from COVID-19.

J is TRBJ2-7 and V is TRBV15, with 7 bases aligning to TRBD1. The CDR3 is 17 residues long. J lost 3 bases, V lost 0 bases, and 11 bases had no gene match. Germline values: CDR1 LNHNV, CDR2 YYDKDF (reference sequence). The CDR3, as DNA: TGTGCCACCAGCAGAGATCCAGGGGGACACTATCGCTACGAGCAGTACTTC. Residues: CATSRDPGGHYRYEQYF. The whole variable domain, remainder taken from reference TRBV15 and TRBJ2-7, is DAMVIQNPRYQVTQFGKPVTLSCSQTLNHNVMYWYQQKSSQAPKLLFHYYDKDFNNEADTPDNFQSRRPNTSFCFLDIRSPGLGDTAMYLCATSRDPGGHYRYEQYFGPGTRLTVT.

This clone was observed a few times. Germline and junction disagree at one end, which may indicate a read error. Here the CDR3 reads CAISTPGQGADEQYF. The CDR3 DNA is TGTGCCATCAGTACCCCGGGACAGGGAGCTGACGAGCAGTACTTC. V and J are TRBV28 and TRBJ2-7, with 9 bases identical to TRBD1. Per germline, CDR1 MDHEN and CDR2 SYDVKM. The CDR3 length is 15 residues.

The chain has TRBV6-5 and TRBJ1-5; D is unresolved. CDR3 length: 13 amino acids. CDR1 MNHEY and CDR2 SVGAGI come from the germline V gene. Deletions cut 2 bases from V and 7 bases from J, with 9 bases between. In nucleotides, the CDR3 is TGTGCCAGCAGTTACGGTCGGTTCCAGCCCCAGCATTTT. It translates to CASSYGRFQPQHF.

The CDR3 region is CASSSTEGGQETQYF. DNA for the CDR3: TGTGCCAGCAGCTCAACCGAAGGGGGCCAAGAGACCCAGTACTTC. The rearrangement links TRBV4-2 to TRBJ2-5; possible D gene TRBD1, 6 bases. CDR3 length: 15 residues. The V gene lost 5 bases and the J gene lost 1 base, with 14 bases spanning the gap. CDR1 and CDR2 (germline): LGHNA, YNFKEQ.

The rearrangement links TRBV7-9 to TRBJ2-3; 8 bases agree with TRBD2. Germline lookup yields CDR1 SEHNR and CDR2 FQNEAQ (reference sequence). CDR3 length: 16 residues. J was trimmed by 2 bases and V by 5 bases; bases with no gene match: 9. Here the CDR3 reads CASSESSGEITDTQYF. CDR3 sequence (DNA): TGTGCCAGCAGCGAAAGTAGCGGGGAGATCACAGATACGCAGTATTTT. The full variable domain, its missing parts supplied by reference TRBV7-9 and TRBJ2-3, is DTGVSQNPRHKITKRGQNVTFRCDPISEHNRLYWYRQTLGQGPEFLTYFQNEAQLEKSRLLSDRFSAERPKGSFSTLEIQRTEQGDSAMYLCASSESSGEITDTQYFGPGTRLTVL.